These T cell receptor beta chains were read from a single sample in a study of shared clonotypes between healthy human individuals. Sequencing used immunoSEQ multiplex PCR; TCRdb keeps in-frame clones, though not all of them. The sample contains approximately 840,000 clones, 96% of which appear only once. What was sequenced was naive CD8+ T cells sorted from blood. Receptors originate from a man aged 25 to 40 in good health. Each CDR3 is given with its conserved first and last residue. The D gene is left open where the match is weak.

NA,TRBV7-9,TRBJ2-5,TGTGCCAGCAGCTCAACCCCGGAGACCCAGTACTTC,CASSSTPETQYF
TRBD1,TRBV9,TRBJ2-3,TGTGCCATACAGGGGGGAAGCACAGATACGCAGTATTTT,CAIQGGSTDTQYF
TRBD2,TRBV7-3,TRBJ2-3,TGTGCCAGCAGCGAATTCCCGACTAGCGGGAGTTCTGATACGCAGTATTTT,CASSEFPTSGSSDTQYF
NA,TRBV11-2,TRBJ2-1,TGTGCCAGCAGCTTAAGCGGACAGCGGGCAAAGGGCTACAATGAGCAGTTCTTC,CASSLSGQRAKGYNEQFF
NA,TRBV30,TRBJ1-3,TGTGCCTGGAGTGGGGGCATCTCTGGAAACACCATATATTTT,CAWSGGISGNTIYF
TRBD2,TRBV7-3,TRBJ2-3,TGTGCCAGCAGCTTCCCCCTAGCGGGAGTGAAAGATACGCAGTATTTT,CASSFPLAGVKDTQYF
TRBD2,TRBV6-1,TRBJ2-1,TGTGCCAGCATCGGACTAGCGGGAGGATACAATGAGCAGTTCTTC,CASIGLAGGYNEQFF
TRBD1,TRBV19,TRBJ1-2,TGTGCCAGTAGCACTCGGGACAGGGGAAATTTGGATGGCTACACCTTC,CASSTRDRGNLDGYTF
NA,TRBV5-1,TRBJ2-5,TGCGCCAGCAGCTACGCGGTAGCGGTTCAAGAGACCCAGTACTTC,CASSYAVAVQETQYF
NA,TRBV9,TRBJ2-2,TGTGCCAGCAGCGGCAGGGGTCCGAACACCGGGGAGCTGTTTTTT,CASSGRGPNTGELFF
NA,TRBV9,TRBJ2-7,TGTGCCAGCAGCGTAGGTACAGGCAACTACGAGCAGTACTTC,CASSVGTGNYEQYF
NA,TRBV28,TRBJ1-1,TGTGCCAGCAGTCTACCTACGACAGAATTGAACACTGAAGCTTTCTTT,CASSLPTTELNTEAFF
TRBD2,TRBV9,TRBJ2-1,TGTGCCAGCAGCATGGGGACTAGCGGGAGCTCCTACAATGAGCAGTTCTTC,CASSMGTSGSSYNEQFF
TRBD1,TRBV5-5,TRBJ2-5,TGTGCCAGCAGCTTGATGGACAGGGGAGGAGAGACCCAGTACTTC,CASSLMDRGGETQYF
TRBD2,TRBV7-9,TRBJ2-2,TGTGCCAGCAGTCCAGCGGGAGGGCCGTGGGTGACCGGCCCCGGGGAGCTGTTTTTT,CASSPAGGPWVTGPGELFF
NA,TRBV4-3,TRBJ2-7,TGCGCCAGCAGCCAGACTCCAGGGGCGCGGAACTACGAGCAGTACTTC,CASSQTPGARNYEQYF
NA,TRBV2,TRBJ2-1,TGTGCCAGCCCCAACGCGGCTGAGCAGTTCTTC,CASPNAAEQFF
TRBD1,TRBV28,TRBJ1-1,TGTGCCAGCAGTTTACCTTACAGGGGAGCCACTGAAGCTTTCTTT,CASSLPYRGATEAFF